A single sample is the source of the 15 T cell receptor beta chains below, sequenced in a study of blood T cell repertoires in COVID-19. Method: immunoSEQ multiplex PCR; TCRdb's copy keeps in-frame clones and lacks some. The profile shows about 120,000 clones, roughly four fifths of them singletons. The source material was peripheral blood. These receptors were obtained from a man aged 60-69 years with acute or convalescent COVID-19.

This sequence joins TRBV6-5 and TRBJ2-7; tentative D call: TRBD1 (5 bases). Germline lookup yields CDR1 MNHEY and CDR2 SVGAGI. With 7 bases removed from V and 4 bases from J, the gap between germline ends came to 11 bases. The CDR3 has 12 residues. As DNA, the CDR3 is TGTGCCAGCAAGGGGTATACTTACGAGCAGTACTTC. Translation: CASKGYTYEQYF.

The chain carries TRBV10-1 and TRBJ2-7; D gene ambiguous. This CDR3 contains 12 residues. Trimming removed 4 bases from V and 1 base from J, with 5 bases in between. Germline V gene lookup returns CDR1 WNHNN and CDR2 SYGVQD (reference sequence). The CDR3 bases are TGCGCCAGCAGTGCAGGTTCCTACGAGCAGTACTTC. It translates to CASSAGSYEQYF.

The chain links TRBV7-2 to TRBJ2-3, with D perhaps matching TRBD2 (5 bases). The CDR3 consists of 15 residues. The V and J ends lost 3 bases and 2 bases respectively, with 12 bases between them. Germline V gene sequence: CDR1 SGHTA, CDR2 FQGNSA. CDR3 in amino acids: CASSLVALITDTQYF. CDR3 nucleotides: TGTGCCAGCAGCTTGGTAGCGCTGATCACAGATACGCAGTATTTT.

V gene TRBV19 combines with J gene TRBJ1-6, with 7 bases identical to TRBD1. Per germline, CDR1 LNHDA and CDR2 SQIVND (reference sequence). This CDR3 has 18 residues. V gave up 6 bases and J gave up 9 bases; unmatched junction bases: 20. This CDR3 is CASSLPLTGGGNGSPLHF. The CDR3, as DNA: TGTGCCAGTAGCCTCCCCTTAACGGGAGGGGGCAACGGTTCACCCCTCCACTTT.

The rearrangement uses TRBV7-9 and TRBJ2-3, with 10 positions matching TRBD2. Trimming removed 5 bases from V and 2 bases from J; junction bases left unmatched: 10. The germline CDR1 and CDR2 sequences are SEHNR and FQNEAQ (reference sequence). The CDR3 is 17 residues long. The CDR3 region is CASSQPLLAGNTDTQYF. The CDR3 DNA reads as TGTGCCAGCAGCCAACCACTACTAGCGGGGAACACAGATACGCAGTATTTT.

The chain joins TRBV25-1 to TRBJ1-5; 10 bases agree with TRBD1. There are 13 residues in the CDR3. Germline CDR1 is MGHDK and CDR2 is SYGVNS. V gave up 8 bases and J gave up 9 bases; unmatched junction bases: 7. The CDR3 nucleotides read TGTGCCAGCGGGGACAGGGGAGGTGGGCCCCAGCATTTT. This gives the protein CASGDRGGGPQHF.

This clone was detected a few times. The chain is built from TRBV10-1 and TRBJ2-3; D perhaps matches TRBD2 (6 bases). Germline V CDR1 and CDR2: WNHNN, SYGVQD (reference sequence). The CDR3 spans 14 residues. Trimming removed 2 bases at V and 11 bases at J, with 17 bases between. CDR3 sequence: CASSEVSGERGQYF. The DNA for the CDR3 is TGCGCCAGCAGTGAGGTATCGGGGGAGAGAGGGCAGTATTTT.

The chain is built from TRBV5-4 and TRBJ2-7, with D possibly TRBD1 on 5 matching bases. Germline V gene lookup returns CDR1 SGHNT and CDR2 YYREEE (reference sequence). Trimming took off 4 bases at V and 4 bases at J, with 15 bases between the two ends. The CDR3 totals 14 residues. The CDR3 DNA sequence: TGTGCCAGCAGCAGGGGCCGGGCCCTATACGAGCAGTACTTC. Its translation is CASSRGRALYEQYF.

This clone was found once. The chain is built from TRBV5-1 and TRBJ2-2; TRBD2 is a possible D gene (6 bases). The CDR3 is 15 amino acids. V dropped 2 bases and J dropped 0 bases, with 8 bases sitting between them. Germline CDR1 and CDR2: SGHRS and YFSETQ. CDR3 amino acids: CASSLIAANTGELFF. The CDR3 bases are TGCGCCAGCAGCTTAATAGCGGCGAACACCGGGGAGCTGTTTTTT.

V is TRBV14 and J is TRBJ1-1; possible D gene TRBD1, 6 bases. Germline CDR1 SGHDN, CDR2 FVKESK. CDR3 length: 16 residues. The V gene lost 3 bases and the J gene lost 0 bases, with 14 bases spanning the gap. As DNA, the CDR3 is TGTGCCAGCAGCCATCGGACAGTTGAGATGAACACTGAAGCTTTCTTT. Its translation: CASSHRTVEMNTEAFF.

The CDR3: CASIPTGSNYGYTF. In DNA form, the CDR3 reads TGTGCCAGCATTCCGACAGGCAGTAACTATGGCTACACCTTC. The genes are TRBV2 and TRBJ1-2, with D possibly being TRBD1 (6 bases). Germline loops: CDR1 SNHLY, CDR2 FYNNEI. CDR3 length: 14 amino acids. Trimming pared 7 bases from V and 1 base from J, leaving 13 bases between. The variable domain in full, with the rest retrieved from reference TRBV2 and TRBJ1-2, is EPEVTQTPSHQVTQMGQEVILRCVPISNHLYFYWYRQILGQKVEFLVSFYNNEISEKSEIFDDQFSVERPDGSNFTLKIRSTKLEDSAMYFCASIPTGSNYGYTFGSGTRLTVV.

This clone has only one observation. This rearrangement joins TRBV29-1 to TRBJ2-1, with 14 bases lining up with TRBD2. Germline-derived CDR1 and CDR2 are SQVTM and ANQGSEA. The CDR3 has 17 residues. V dropped 6 bases and J dropped 0; count of bases not matched to a gene: 7. CDR3 loop: CSVPGLAGASSYNEQFF. The CDR3 DNA sequence: TGCAGCGTACCGGGACTAGCGGGAGCGAGCTCCTACAATGAGCAGTTCTTC.

The chain carries TRBV7-2 and TRBJ2-1; the D gene is possibly TRBD1 (6 bases). CDR3 size: 15 residues. The ends were cut back, 5 bases at V and 4 bases at J, with 15 bases in the middle. Germline V CDR1 and CDR2: SGHTA, FQGNSA. CDR3 region: CASSPGTKTYNEQFF. CDR3 bases: TGTGCCAGCAGCCCCGGGACAAAGACGTACAATGAGCAGTTCTTC.

V gene TRBV19 combines with J gene TRBJ2-1; TRBD2 matches 13 bases. The V and J ends lost 6 bases and 8 bases, in that order; junction bases with no gene match: 10. This CDR3 comprises 16 residues. The germline CDR1 and CDR2 sequences are LNHDA and SQIVND (reference sequence). This CDR3 reads CASRETSGRVIDEQFF. DNA for the CDR3: TGTGCCAGTAGGGAAACTAGCGGGAGGGTTATCGATGAGCAGTTCTTC.

V usage is TRBV2 and J usage is TRBJ1-1, with D maybe TRBD1 (6 bases). V dropped 6 bases and J dropped 5 bases, with 13 bases sitting between them. Germline values: CDR1 SNHLY, CDR2 FYNNEI. This CDR3 is 13 amino acids long. The CDR3 here is CASSFTGQTEAFF. The CDR3 DNA follows: TGTGCCAGCAGCTTCACAGGGCAAACTGAAGCTTTCTTT.